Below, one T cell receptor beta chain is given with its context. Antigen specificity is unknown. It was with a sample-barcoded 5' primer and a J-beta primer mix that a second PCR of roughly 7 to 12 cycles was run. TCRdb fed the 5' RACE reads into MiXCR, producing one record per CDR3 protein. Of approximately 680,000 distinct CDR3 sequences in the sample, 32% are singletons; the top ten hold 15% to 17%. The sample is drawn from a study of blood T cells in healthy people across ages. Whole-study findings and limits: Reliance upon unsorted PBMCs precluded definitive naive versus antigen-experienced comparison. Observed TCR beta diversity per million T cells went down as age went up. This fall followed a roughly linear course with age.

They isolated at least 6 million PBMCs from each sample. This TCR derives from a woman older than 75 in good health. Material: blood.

The CDR3 protein is CASGVSNSPLHF. DNA for the CDR3: TGTGCCAGCGGGGTATCCAATTCACCCCTCCACTTT. The chain recombines TRBV19 with TRBJ1-6, with no clear D. This CDR3 contains 12 residues. Germline values: CDR1 LNHDA, CDR2 SQIVND (reference sequence). Trimming left V 9 bases short and J 7 bases short, with 10 bases between.